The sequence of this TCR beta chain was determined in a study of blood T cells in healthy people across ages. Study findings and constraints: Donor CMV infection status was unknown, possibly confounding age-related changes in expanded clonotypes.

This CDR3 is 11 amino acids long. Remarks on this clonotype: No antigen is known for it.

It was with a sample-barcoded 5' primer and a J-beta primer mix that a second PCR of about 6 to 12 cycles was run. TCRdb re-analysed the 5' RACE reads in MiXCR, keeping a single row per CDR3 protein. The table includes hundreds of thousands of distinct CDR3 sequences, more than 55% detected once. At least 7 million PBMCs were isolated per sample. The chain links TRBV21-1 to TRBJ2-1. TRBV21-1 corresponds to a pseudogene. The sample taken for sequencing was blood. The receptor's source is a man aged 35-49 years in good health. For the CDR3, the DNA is TGTGCCAGCAGCAAACACGATGAGCAGTTCTTC. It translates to CASSKHDEQFF.